A single sample gave rise to the 18 T cell receptor beta chains below, sequenced in a study of T-cell memory formation after mild COVID-19. Each CDR3 protein gets one entry after TCRdb re-called the 5' RACE reads with MiXCR. The sample consists of 430,000 or so distinct CDR3 sequences, around 27% of them appearing once. Sequencing was performed on PBMCs or a T cell subset sorted from them (not recorded which). These receptors were obtained from an adult woman who had mild COVID-19 (a few samples of this study predate the infection). Cell type and time point are not known.

This clonotype was seen only a few times. The chain carries TRBV27 and TRBJ2-5, with D possibly TRBD2 on 5 matching bases. CDR3 length equals 15 residues. Trimming pared 5 bases from V and 5 bases from J, leaving 18 bases between. Germline assignment: CDR1 MNHEY and CDR2 SMNVEV (reference sequence). CDR3 sequence (DNA): TGTGCCAGCAGTCCCCGGTGGACTTTTGGCGAGACCCAGTACTTC. Protein: CASSPRWTFGETQYF.

J is TRBJ1-1 and V is TRBV20-1, with D unclear. Germline CDR1 DFQATT, CDR2 SNEGSKA (reference sequence). V was trimmed by 3 bases and J by 0 bases, leaving 5 bases between them. The length of the CDR3 is 12 residues. The CDR3 DNA reads TGCAGTGCTAGCCAGGTGAACACTGAAGCTTTCTTT. Amino acid sequence: CSASQVNTEAFF.

This chain links TRBV7-2 with TRBJ2-1; the match to TRBD1 covers 10 bases. V trimming: 5 bases; J trimming: 3 bases; junction bases outside the gene matches: 13. CDR3 length equals 18 residues. Germline values: CDR1 SGHTA, CDR2 FQGNSA. The CDR3, as DNA: TGTGCCAGCAGCACGGCGGCCGGACAGGGGGGACGCTACAATGAGCAGTTCTTC. Protein product: CASSTAAGQGGRYNEQFF.

The J gene is TRBJ1-6, the V gene TRBV5-5, with D unclear. Germline assignment: CDR1 SGHKS and CDR2 YYEKEE (reference sequence). V was cut by 0 bases and J by 4 bases, with 5 bases left in between. This CDR3 has 14 amino acids. The CDR3 sequence: CASSLDRYNSPLHF. The CDR3 DNA reads TGTGCCAGCAGCTTGGACAGATATAATTCACCCCTCCACTTT.

This rearrangement joins TRBV5-1 to TRBJ1-1; D is unresolved. Germline V CDR1 and CDR2: SGHRS, YFSETQ. V lost 2 bases to trimming and J lost 2 bases, with 13 bases between them. This CDR3 comprises 15 residues. As DNA, the CDR3 is TGCGCCAGCAGCTTAGGACCGGGCAGAAACACTGAAGCTTTCTTT. This translates into CASSLGPGRNTEAFF.

This clonotype was recorded a few times. The chain recombines TRBV4-1 with TRBJ2-1; 12 bases match TRBD1. V lost 4 bases, J lost 6 bases, and 4 bases stayed unmatched. The length of the CDR3 is 15 residues. Germline CDR1 and CDR2: MGHRA and YSYEKL. CDR3 residues: CASSPRDRGRNEQFF. In nucleotides, the CDR3 is TGCGCCAGCAGCCCGAGGGACAGGGGGCGCAATGAGCAGTTCTTC.

This clonotype has just a few counts. V usage is TRBV12-3 or TRBV12-4 and J usage is TRBJ2-5; D may be TRBD2 (5 bases). The CDR3 sequence is 14 residues long. V lost 3 bases to trimming and J lost 1 base, with 9 bases between them. CDR3 residues: CASSFSGFQETQYF. The CDR3, as DNA: TGTGCCAGCAGTTTTTCGGGATTCCAAGAGACCCAGTACTTC.

This clonotype was counted once. This sequence joins TRBV7-2 and TRBJ2-4; no clear D. V gave up 0 bases and J gave up 2 bases, with 8 bases separating them. The germline CDR1 and CDR2 sequences are SGHTA and FQGNSA. CDR3 length: 15 amino acids. The CDR3 protein is CASSLAATSKNIQYF. CDR3 nucleotides: TGTGCCAGCAGCTTAGCTGCGACTTCCAAAAACATTCAGTACTTC.

This clonotype was detected ten times or more. This chain connects TRBV5-1 to TRBJ2-3, with 12 nucleotides matching TRBD2. The CDR3 runs 16 residues. Germline CDR1 SGHRS, CDR2 YFSETQ. With 5 bases clipped from V and 5 bases from J, the junction kept 9 bases outside the gene matches. CDR3 loop: CASSLPSGGARDTQYF. In nucleotides, the CDR3 is TGCGCCAGCAGTTTACCTAGCGGGGGGGCCAGAGATACGCAGTATTTT. Combining the CDR3 with reference TRBV5-1 and TRBJ2-3 gives the whole variable domain KAGVTQTPRYLIKTRGQQVTLSCSPISGHRSVSWYQQTPGQGLQFLFEYFSETQRNKGNFPGRFSGRQFSNSRSEMNVSTLELGDSALYLCASSLPSGGARDTQYFGPGTRLTVL.

This clonotype appeared a few times. The rearrangement links TRBV3-1 to TRBJ1-1, with TRBD1 as a possible D gene (6 bases). This CDR3 is 14 amino acids long. Between the trimmed V and J ends, which lost 1 base and 2 bases, there was a span of 8 bases. The germline V gene has CDR1 LGHDT and CDR2 YNNKEL (reference sequence). The CDR3 protein is CASSQGGGNTEAFF. The CDR3, as DNA: TGTGCCAGCAGCCAAGGAGGGGGTAACACTGAAGCTTTCTTT.

A few counts support this clonotype. J is TRBJ2-1 and V is TRBV4-1; D is perhaps TRBD2 (6 bases). Trimming stripped 4 bases from V and 2 bases from J, with 15 bases between. The germline V gene has CDR1 MGHRA and CDR2 YSYEKL. CDR3 length: 16 amino acids. DNA of the CDR3: TGCGCCAGCAGCCCCTTTGGGACTGGGGCCTACAATGAGCAGTTCTTC. It specifies CASSPFGTGAYNEQFF.

This clonotype was counted between two and nine times. The rearrangement joins TRBV6-5 to TRBJ2-1; 10 bases agree with TRBD2. Germline V gives CDR1 MNHEY, CDR2 SVGAGI. This CDR3 has 16 amino acids. After removal of 4 bases from V and 8 bases from J, the junction contained 11 bases not matched to a gene. The CDR3 bases are TGTGCCAGCAGTTCAACCGGGACTAGCGAGAGTGATGAGCAGTTCTTC. Its translation is CASSSTGTSESDEQFF.

This clonotype was detected only a few times. The J gene is TRBJ1-5, the V gene TRBV6-2 or TRBV6-3; 9 bases map to TRBD1. The CDR3 has 17 residues. CDR1 is MNHEY and CDR2 is SVGEGT in the germline V gene. J gave up 0 bases and V 8 bases, and 11 bases lay outside the gene matches. The CDR3 reads CASVETGGSYSNQPQHF. DNA of the CDR3: TGTGCCAGCGTCGAGACAGGGGGGTCTTATAGCAATCAGCCCCAGCATTTT.

V gene TRBV7-9 combines with J gene TRBJ1-1; D perhaps matches TRBD1 (5 bases). This CDR3 has 17 amino acids. The V end lost 5 bases, the J end lost 1 base, and 20 bases lay between the germline ends. CDR1 is SEHNR, CDR2 FQNEAQ, per germline (reference sequence). The CDR3 nucleotides are TGTGCCAGCAGCCGACCTCTTGTGGGGGAGGGGAACACTGAAGCTTTCTTT. Translating gives CASSRPLVGEGNTEAFF.

This clonotype came up once. V and J are TRBV3-1 and TRBJ1-3; perhaps TRBD1 as D (5 bases). Germline values: CDR1 LGHDT, CDR2 YNNKEL (reference sequence). This CDR3 contains 15 residues. Trimming shortened V by 7 bases and J by 4 bases, and 17 bases separated the two germline ends. In DNA form, the CDR3 reads TGTGCCAGCACCCCTCCCCGGGACTTCGGAAACACCATATATTTT. It codes for CASTPPRDFGNTIYF.

The chain links TRBV4-3 to TRBJ1-5; 7 nucleotides align to TRBD1. V lost 0 bases and J lost 7; bases outside the gene matches: 3. The length of the CDR3 is 14 residues. Germline values: CDR1 LGHNA, CDR2 YSLEER. CDR3 DNA: TGCGCCAGCAGCCAAGAACAGGGGCTGCAGCCCCAGCATTTT. It yields the protein CASSQEQGLQPQHF.

In this sample, this clonotype turned up a few times. The chain couples TRBV7-9 to TRBJ2-7; D is perhaps TRBD1 (5 bases). Germline V gene lookup returns CDR1 SEHNR and CDR2 FQNEAQ (reference sequence). This CDR3 spans 14 amino acids. The V end was cut by 5 bases, the J end by 6 bases, with 17 bases between. For the CDR3, the DNA is TGTGCCAGCAGCCTCGCCCCAACAGGATCCGAGCAGTACTTC. This gives the protein CASSLAPTGSEQYF.

This clonotype was picked up a small number of times. The DNA for the CDR3 is TGTGCCAGCAGTCCACTAGCGGGAGTGATCGAGCAGTACTTC. Protein: CASSPLAGVIEQYF. The chain uses TRBV27 and TRBJ2-7, with 11 bases identical to TRBD2. Losses at the gene ends were 5 bases for V and 6 bases for J; bases not matched to a gene: 6. Germline V lookup: CDR1 MNHEY, CDR2 SMNVEV (reference sequence). CDR3 size: 14 residues.